The rows below give T cell receptor beta chains drawn from one sample of a study of human T cells and chemical hapten exposure. TCRdb reanalysed the RACE reads using MiXCR and keeps one entry per CDR3 protein. Of more than 60,000 distinct CDR3 sequences listed, 10% are singletons. The sequenced sample was whole blood, obtained in connection with sensitization to the hapten diphenylcyclopropenone (DPC). The receptors originated from a woman aged 45-65 years with alopecia areata. Some clones in this sample may be carry-over from other donors' samples. The CDR3 runs from the conserved cysteine through the conserved F or W. Each record gives: J gene, V gene, clone size, D gene, CDR3 DNA, CDR3 protein. A D gene is named only where the DNA matches it firmly. A row's size may be missing; if present it is once, few, many or a size class.

>TRBJ2-1|TRBV4-1|many|TRBD1
TGCGCCAGCAGCCAAGTACAGGGGTACTCCAATGAGCAGTTCTTC
CASSQVQGYSNEQFF
>TRBJ2-1|TRBV14|many|NA
TGTGCCAGCAGCCCCAACCTGGCGGGCCAACCTACCACCTACAATGAGCAGTTCTTC
CASSPNLAGQPTTYNEQFF
>TRBJ1-3|TRBV6-2/TRBV6-3|NA|NA
TGTGCCAGCAGAACATCCGGGGAACGCACCATATATTTT
CASRTSGERTIYF
>TRBJ2-1|TRBV13|few|NA
TGTGCCAGCAGCTCGCAGGAGGGAAACAATGAGCAGTTCTTC
CASSSQEGNNEQFF
>TRBJ2-5|TRBV20-1|many|TRBD2
TGCAGTGCTAGGGAGACTAGCGGGAGGCGAGAGACCCAGTACTTC
CSARETSGRRETQYF
>TRBJ1-1|TRBV6-6|few|NA
TGTGCCAGCAGACGGGACGGGCCGAACACTGAAGCTTTCTTT
CASRRDGPNTEAFF
>TRBJ2-1|TRBV5-1|few|NA
TGCGCCAGCAGCTTGAGTGACTACTACAATGAGCAGTTCTTC
CASSLSDYYNEQFF
>TRBJ2-7|TRBV12-3/TRBV12-4|NA|NA
TGTGCCAGAACTCCTTGGGGACACCGACCTTACGAGCAGTACTTC
CARTPWGHRPYEQYF
>TRBJ2-3|TRBV5-1|many|NA
TGCGCCAGCAGCTCCTTGGGCTCTAGCACAGATACGCAGTATTTT
CASSSLGSSTDTQYF
>TRBJ2-1|TRBV20-1|many|NA
TGCAGTGCTAGGACCGTTGGTGGGTATGAGCAGTTCTTC
CSARTVGGYEQFF
>TRBJ2-1|TRBV11-2|few|TRBD2
TGTGCCACGCATACCGGGACTAGCGTCTACAATGAGCAGTTCTTC
CATHTGTSVYNEQFF
>TRBJ1-5|TRBV6-5|many|TRBD1
TGTGCCAGCAGTTACTCGAGGCCAGGGGGTTCGAGCAATCAGCCCCAGCATTTT
CASSYSRPGGSSNQPQHF
>TRBJ2-7|TRBV12-3/TRBV12-4|NA|NA
TGTGCCAGCAGTTTCTGGGATGGGCAGTACTTC
CASSFWDGQYF
>TRBJ1-2|TRBV5-4|many|TRBD1
TGTGCCAGCAGCTTCCATACTGGGGGGACAGGAGCCAACTATGGCTACACCTTC
CASSFHTGGTGANYGYTF
>TRBJ2-2|TRBV7-6|many|TRBD2
TGTGCCAGCAGCGATCGGATAGCGGGAGCCGGGGAGCTGTTTTTT
CASSDRIAGAGELFF
>TRBJ2-1|TRBV5-1|many|TRBD2
TGCGCCAGCAGCTTGGGACTAGCCGGAGCGGATGAGCAGTTCTTC
CASSLGLAGADEQFF
>TRBJ1-1|TRBV29-1|many|NA
TGCAGCGTTGACCCCCCAGGGGTGGGGAACACTGAAGCTTTCTTT
CSVDPPGVGNTEAFF
>TRBJ1-2|TRBV18|few|TRBD1
TGTGCCAGCTCACCAGGGACAGGCAACTATGGCTACACCTTC
CASSPGTGNYGYTF
>TRBJ1-2|TRBV20-1|NA|NA
TGCAGTACCCGGGGGGATACCGGGCTTGGCTACACCTTC
CSTRGDTGLGYTF
>TRBJ2-3|TRBV6-1|few|TRBD2
TGTGCCAGTCCCCGAGGCGGACTAGCGGAAACAGATACGCAGTATTTT
CASPRGGLAETDTQYF
>TRBJ2-2|TRBV20-1|many|TRBD2
TGCAGTGCTAGAGATCGGGATAGCGGGGGAATGAACACCGGGGAGCTGTTTTTT
CSARDRDSGGMNTGELFF